These 31 T cell receptor beta chains share one sample of origin, sequenced in a study of type 1 regulatory T cells. TCRdb recomputed calls from the reads with MiXCR, one row per CDR3 protein. The sample yields fewer than 5,500 distinct CDR3 sequences, around 26% seen once. Study-level points and caveats: Compared with non-Tr1 cells, Tr1 cells showed a narrower TCR repertoire.

The antigens for these receptors are not known. The sequenced sample consisted of cultured type 1 regulatory T (Tr1) cells, either the whole culture or a sorted fraction (not recorded which). These receptors came from a human donor in good health.

As to this clonotype: This may come from a read error, since a much larger clone is one base off. The V gene is TRBV5-6, the J gene TRBJ2-7; TRBD2 matches at 12 bases. Germline V gene sequence: CDR1 SGHDT, CDR2 YYEEEE. After removal of 2 bases from V and 0 bases from J, the junction contained 6 bases not matched to a gene. This CDR3 comprises 17 residues. The CDR3 DNA sequence: TGTGCCAGCAGCTTCTTCGGACTAGCGGGGAACTCCTACGAGCAGTACTTC. It translates to CASSFFGLAGNSYEQYF.

As to this clonotype: Possible read error: a much larger clone is one base away. The chain has TRBV7-3 and TRBJ2-3, with TRBD2 matching over 9 bases. Per the germline V gene, CDR1 is SGHTA and CDR2 is FQGTGA. This CDR3 is built from 16 residues. J gave up 7 bases and V 5 bases, and 13 bases lay outside the gene matches. The CDR3 nucleotides read TGTGCCAGCAGCCCTCTAGGGCGGGGGGGCACGCATACGCAGTATTTT. It is translated as CASSPLGRGGTHTQYF.

The sample holds many counts of this clonotype. The rearrangement uses TRBV6-4 and TRBJ2-2; D possibly corresponds to TRBD1 (5 bases). There are 14 residues in the CDR3. The V end was cut by 4 bases, the J end by 0 bases, with 6 bases between. Germline-derived CDR1 and CDR2 are MRHNA and SNTAGT. CDR3 residues: CASSAGTNTGELFF. The CDR3 DNA is TGTGCCAGCAGTGCAGGGACGAACACCGGGGAGCTGTTTTTT.

The rearrangement joins TRBV24-1 to TRBJ1-2; 7 bases line up with TRBD1. Germline CDR1 KGHDR, CDR2 SFDVKD. J gave up 2 bases and V 3 bases, and 8 bases lay outside the gene matches. The CDR3 loop spans 16 amino acids. The DNA for the CDR3 is TGTGCCACCAGTGATCCAACGACGACAGGGAACTATGGCTACACCTTC. Translation gives CATSDPTTTGNYGYTF.

The table lists this clonotype with many counts. One junction end does not reproduce the germline sequence, and a read error may be involved. CDR3 in amino acids: CASSREPKTGAVLGDF. CDR3 in DNA: TGTGCCAGCAGTCGCGAGCCTAAAACAGGGGCGGTCCTAGGAGACTTC. This chain uses TRBV6-2 or TRBV6-3 with TRBJ2-7; 7 positions agree with TRBD1. From germline, CDR1 is MNHEY and CDR2 SVGEGT. The CDR3 spans 16 residues.

In this sample, this clonotype turned up a few times. CDR3 sequence reads: CASSWAGDNSPLHF. The CDR3 bases are TGTGCCAGCAGTTGGGCAGGAGATAATTCACCCCTCCACTTT. V and J are TRBV6-1 and TRBJ1-6; no clear D gene. The CDR3 spans 14 residues. Germline CDR1 MNHNS, CDR2 SASEGT. The V end lost 5 bases, the J end lost 5 bases, and 10 bases lay between the germline ends.

This clonotype is labeled as medium-sized. The chain uses TRBV5-1 and TRBJ2-7; 8 nucleotides line up with TRBD2. The CDR3 is 14 amino acids. V shed 5 bases, J shed 3 bases, and the junction held 7 bases outside the gene matches. Per the germline V gene, CDR1 is SGHRS and CDR2 is YFSETQ. CDR3 residues: CASSSGLEVYEQYF. CDR3 nucleotide sequence: TGCGCCAGCAGTTCGGGACTAGAGGTCTACGAGCAGTACTTC. Complete variable domain (other parts from reference TRBV5-1 and TRBJ2-7): KAGVTQTPRYLIKTRGQQVTLSCSPISGHRSVSWYQQTPGQGLQFLFEYFSETQRNKGNFPGRFSGRQFSNSRSEMNVSTLELGDSALYLCASSSGLEVYEQYFGPGTRLTVT.

As to this clonotype: This may be a read error, as it is one base from a much larger clone. This chain joins TRBV28 and TRBJ1-6, with D tentatively TRBD1 (5 bases). This CDR3 comprises 14 residues. CDR1 is MDHEN and CDR2 is SYDVKM in the germline V gene. V gave up 3 bases and J gave up 8 bases, with 11 bases separating them. The CDR3 DNA reads as TGTGCCAGCAGTTTGTATATGGGGGATTCACCCCTCCACTTT. Its protein is CASSLYMGDSPLHF.

This rearrangement joins TRBV19 to TRBJ1-5; TRBD1 aligns across 10 bases. The germline V gene encodes CDR1 LNHDA and CDR2 SQIVND (reference sequence). The CDR3 sequence is 16 residues long. V was clipped by 5 bases and J by 6 bases; unmatched bases: 10. In nucleotides, the CDR3 is TGTGCCAGTAGTTACGTGAGACAGGGGGCATCTCAGCCCCAGCATTTT. This translates into CASSYVRQGASQPQHF.

This clonotype appeared a few times. The chain recombines TRBV7-2 with TRBJ1-4, with TRBD1 matching 8 bases. V lost 2 bases to trimming and J lost 7 bases; unmatched junction nucleotides: 6. Germline V gene sequence: CDR1 SGHTA, CDR2 FQGNSA. The CDR3 is made up of 15 amino acids. The CDR3 here is CASSLSTGGAEKLFF. The DNA of the CDR3 is TGTGCCAGCAGCTTAAGCACAGGGGGTGCTGAAAAACTGTTTTTT.

This clonotype is deemed medium-sized. The chain carries TRBV6-2 or TRBV6-3 and TRBJ1-5; no firm D call. The CDR3 loop spans 14 amino acids. The germline V and J ends were trimmed by 6 bases and 6 bases, with 15 bases remaining between them. CDR1 is MNHEY and CDR2 is SVGEGT in the germline V gene. The CDR3 nucleotides are TGTGCCAGCAGAAAGGGCCAGTTCTCTCAGCCCCAGCATTTT. Translating gives CASRKGQFSQPQHF.

This rearrangement joins TRBV5-1 to TRBJ2-3; 7 bases line up with TRBD2. Germline CDR1 is SGHRS and CDR2 is YFSETQ. V was pared by 6 bases and J by 1 base, with 8 bases of the junction left unmatched. The CDR3 extends over 15 amino acids. In nucleotides, the CDR3 is TGCGCCAGCACCCTGTGGGGGGGTGGCACAGATACGCAGTATTTT. Amino acids: CASTLWGGGTDTQYF.

Points on this clonotype: A much larger clone differs by one base, so this may be a read error. Here the CDR3 omits its conserved ending phenylalanine or tryptophan, so a read error is the likely source. The chain uses TRBV7-8 and TRBJ1-6; 9 bases agree with TRBD1. V was clipped by 2 bases and J by 9 bases; unmatched bases: 5. The CDR3 is made up of 15 amino acids. CDR1 SGHVS and CDR2 FQNEAQ come from the germline V gene. The CDR3 protein is CASSLIGTGSSPLHV. For the CDR3, the DNA is TGTGCCAGCAGCTTAATTGGGACAGGGAGTTCACCCCTCCACGTT.

The chain has TRBV19 and TRBJ1-2; weak D call: TRBD1 (5 bases). Germline V gives CDR1 LNHDA, CDR2 SQIVND (reference sequence). This CDR3 has 15 amino acids. Trimming cost V 7 bases and J 3 bases, with 18 bases left between them. The CDR3 nucleotides read TGTGCCAGTACCCCAGGCAGTGCGGGGGACTATGGCTACACCTTC. Translation: CASTPGSAGDYGYTF.

This clonotype is categorized as medium-sized. The chain employs TRBV10-3 and TRBJ2-1; 13 bases line up with TRBD2. J gave up 5 bases and V 6 bases, and 7 bases lay outside the gene matches. CDR1 is ENHRY and CDR2 is SYGVKD in the germline V gene. The CDR3 loop spans 16 amino acids. The CDR3 nucleotides read TGTGCCATCAGAACTAGCGGGGGGGGCCTGGACAATGAGCAGTTCTTC. Amino acid sequence: CAIRTSGGGLDNEQFF.

The table lists this clonotype with a few counts. V and J are TRBV5-4 and TRBJ2-1; D may correspond to TRBD1 or TRBD2 (7 bases each). Germline loops: CDR1 SGHNT, CDR2 YYREEE (reference sequence). This CDR3 is built from 17 residues. Trimming removed 0 bases from V and 2 bases from J, with 15 bases in between. The DNA of the CDR3 is TGTGCCAGCAGCTTGGGCGGGAGCAGGGGGACCTACAATGAGCAGTTCTTC. Encoded protein: CASSLGGSRGTYNEQFF.

V and J are TRBV6-5 and TRBJ1-5; D perhaps matches TRBD1 (5 bases). The CDR3 extends over 18 amino acids. Looked up from germline, CDR1 is MNHEY and CDR2 is SVGAGI. V lost 5 bases to trimming and J lost 3 bases, with 23 bases between them. The CDR3 is CASSRRVRDSSDNQPQHF. DNA for the CDR3: TGTGCCAGCAGTCGTCGGGTTCGGGACTCCAGCGACAATCAGCCCCAGCATTTT.

This clonotype came up a few times. The chain recombines TRBV6-5 with TRBJ1-3; no firm D call. Trimming shortened V by 2 bases and J by 2 bases, and 7 bases separated the two germline ends. Germline lookup yields CDR1 MNHEY and CDR2 SVGAGI. This CDR3 region has 14 residues. CDR3 bases: TGTGCCAGCAGTTACGCCGCTGCTGGAAACACCATATATTTT. Translated: CASSYAAAGNTIYF.

The rearrangement uses TRBV19 and TRBJ1-2; no definite D call. V was cut by 9 bases and J by 2 bases, with 10 bases left in between. CDR3 size: 12 residues. Germline V CDR1 and CDR2: LNHDA, SQIVND (reference sequence). This CDR3 reads CASQALNYGYTF. The CDR3 nucleotides read TGTGCCAGCCAGGCCCTAAACTATGGCTACACCTTC.

This chain uses TRBV12-3 or TRBV12-4 with TRBJ1-2, with unresolved D. V lost 6 bases and J 8 bases, leaving 19 bases between the germline ends. The CDR3 runs to 14 residues. CDR3 in amino acids: CASRATSGLGGYTF. CDR3 nucleotide sequence: TGTGCCAGCAGAGCGACTTCCGGACTGGGGGGCTACACCTTC.

This clonotype was observed at least ten times. The genes are TRBV5-1 and TRBJ2-1; 7 positions match TRBD1. The trim removed 0 bases at V and 14 bases at J, leaving 5 bases unmatched. The germline gives CDR1 SGHRS, CDR2 YFSETQ. The CDR3 has 12 residues. The CDR3 loop reads CASSLVFGQEFF. The CDR3 DNA reads TGCGCCAGCAGCTTGGTTTTTGGACAGGAGTTCTTC. Drawing the rest from reference TRBV5-1 and TRBJ2-1, the complete variable domain is KAGVTQTPRYLIKTRGQQVTLSCSPISGHRSVSWYQQTPGQGLQFLFEYFSETQRNKGNFPGRFSGRQFSNSRSEMNVSTLELGDSALYLCASSLVFGQEFFGPGTRLTVL.

Relative to its sample, this clonotype is medium-sized. The chain is built from TRBV5-4 and TRBJ2-5, with TRBD2 matching 9 bases. This CDR3 is built from 16 residues. With V trimmed by 0 bases and J by 7 bases, 10 bases remained unmatched. Germline-derived CDR1 and CDR2 are SGHNT and YYREEE (reference sequence). CDR3 sequence: CASSLGSGGPRVTQYF. CDR3 in DNA: TGTGCCAGCAGCTTGGGTAGCGGGGGCCCTCGGGTGACCCAGTACTTC.

The V gene is TRBV5-5, the J gene TRBJ1-1; D remains ambiguous. V lost 1 base to trimming and J lost 5 bases, with 21 bases between them. The CDR3 length is 17 residues. From germline, CDR1 is SGHKS and CDR2 YYEKEE (reference sequence). The CDR3 reads CASSLWHYRGGGTEAFF. CDR3 DNA sequence: TGTGCCAGCAGCTTGTGGCATTACCGAGGTGGAGGTACTGAAGCTTTCTTT.

A remark on this clonotype: This likely came from a read error, as a far larger clone is one base away. V usage is TRBV7-9 and J usage is TRBJ2-2; 9 nucleotides line up with TRBD2. CDR1 SEHNR and CDR2 FQNEAQ come from the germline V gene (reference sequence). V trimming: 0 bases; J trimming: 7 bases; junction bases outside the gene matches: 9. This CDR3 spans 17 amino acids. This CDR3 reads CASSLAGISGGIGELFF. CDR3 nucleotides: TGTGCCAGCAGCTTAGCCGGGATTAGCGGGGGTATCGGGGAGCTGTTTTTT.

This clonotype is medium-sized within its sample. The chain links TRBV6-5 to TRBJ2-3, with TRBD2 matching over 11 bases. The V and J ends lost 6 bases and 10 bases, in that order; junction bases with no gene match: 15. Per the germline V gene, CDR1 is MNHEY and CDR2 is SVGAGI. This CDR3 spans 16 amino acids. In DNA form, the CDR3 reads TGTGCCAGCAGGCAGATAGCGGGGGGGCTCGGGGGTGCGCAGTATTTT. This sequence encodes CASRQIAGGLGGAQYF.

The V and J genes are TRBV15 and TRBJ2-7; D is unresolved. With 1 base removed from V and 2 bases from J, the gap between germline ends came to 6 bases. Per the germline V gene, CDR1 is LNHNV and CDR2 is YYDKDF (reference sequence). CDR3 length: 13 residues. The CDR3, as DNA: TGTGCCACCAGCAGAGCTCTGACCTACGAGCAGTACTTC. Amino acid sequence: CATSRALTYEQYF.

This clonotype was picked up a small number of times. The gene calls are TRBV7-9 and TRBJ2-1, with TRBD2 matching over 12 bases. Germline V gives CDR1 SEHNR, CDR2 FQNEAQ (reference sequence). CDR3 length: 13 amino acids. The junction had 5 bases not matched to a gene; V was cut back by 5 bases and J by 12 bases. In DNA, the CDR3 is TGTGCCAGCAGCCTCCAGACTAGCGGGGGGCAGTTCTTC. Translating it yields CASSLQTSGGQFF.

This clonotype was seen a few times. The chain has TRBV19 and TRBJ2-3; tentatively, D is TRBD2 (6 bases). The CDR3 covers 14 residues. CDR1 and CDR2 from the germline V gene are LNHDA and SQIVND (reference sequence). V was cut by 4 bases and J by 6 bases, with 14 bases left in between. For the CDR3, the DNA is TGTGCCAGTAGTAGGGGACTCGATCTCGATACGCAGTATTTT. Amino acids: CASSRGLDLDTQYF.

The chain couples TRBV6-4 to TRBJ2-7; 7 bases are a match to TRBD1. The CDR3 consists of 14 residues. Germline lookup yields CDR1 MRHNA and CDR2 SNTAGT. Trimming cost V 2 bases and J 2 bases; bases outside gene matches: 3. CDR3 DNA: TGTGCCAGCAGTGACAAGGACAGGACCTACGAGCAGTACTTC. Its translation is CASSDKDRTYEQYF.

The table lists this clonotype with a few counts. The chain is built from TRBV4-2 and TRBJ2-2; either TRBD1 or TRBD2 may fit D (6 bases each). The germline CDR1 and CDR2 sequences are LGHNA and YNFKEQ. V shed 4 bases and J shed 3 bases, with 15 bases lying between them. This CDR3 has 16 amino acids. The CDR3 is CASSLSGGLDTGELFF. The DNA for the CDR3 is TGTGCCAGCAGCCTCTCTGGGGGGCTTGACACCGGGGAGCTGTTTTTT.

This clonotype was detected a few times. J is TRBJ2-6 and V is TRBV20-1; perhaps TRBD1 as D (6 bases). From germline, CDR1 is DFQATT and CDR2 SNEGSKA (reference sequence). This CDR3 has 19 residues. V lost 3 bases and J lost 0, with 21 bases in between. This chain's CDR3 is CSARERRTATSSGANVLTF. In nucleotides, the CDR3 is TGCAGTGCTAGGGAACGGAGGACAGCGACATCCTCTGGGGCCAACGTCCTGACTTTC.